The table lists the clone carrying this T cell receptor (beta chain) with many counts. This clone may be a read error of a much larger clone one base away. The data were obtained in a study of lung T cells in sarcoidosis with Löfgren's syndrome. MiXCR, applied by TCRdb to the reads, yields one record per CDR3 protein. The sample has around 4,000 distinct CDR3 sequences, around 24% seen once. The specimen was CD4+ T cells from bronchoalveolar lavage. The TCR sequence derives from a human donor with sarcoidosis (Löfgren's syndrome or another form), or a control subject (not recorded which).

This CDR3 is CASSCPPTSYNEQFF. CDR3 in DNA: TGTGCCAGCAGTTGCCCGCCGACCTCCTACAATGAGCAGTTCTTC. The chain combines TRBV6-2 or TRBV6-3 with TRBJ2-1, with unresolved D. V was trimmed by 4 bases and J by 0 bases, leaving 10 bases between them. Germline CDR1 is MNHEY and CDR2 is SVGEGT. This CDR3 is built from 15 residues.